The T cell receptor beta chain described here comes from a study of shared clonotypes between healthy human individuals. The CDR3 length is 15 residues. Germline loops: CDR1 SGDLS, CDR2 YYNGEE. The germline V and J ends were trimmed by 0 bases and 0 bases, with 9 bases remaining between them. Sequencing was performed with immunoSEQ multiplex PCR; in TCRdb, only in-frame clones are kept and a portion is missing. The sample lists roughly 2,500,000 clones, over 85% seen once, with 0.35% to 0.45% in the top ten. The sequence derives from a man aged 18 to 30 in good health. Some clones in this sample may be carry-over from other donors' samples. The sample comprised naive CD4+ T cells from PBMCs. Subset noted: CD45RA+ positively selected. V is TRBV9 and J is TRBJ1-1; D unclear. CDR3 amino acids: CASSVGSAMNTEAFF. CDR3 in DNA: TGTGCCAGCAGCGTAGGGTCAGCGATGAACACTGAAGCTTTCTTT.